The 9 T cell receptor beta chains below all came from one sample that was sequenced in a study of blood T cell repertoires in COVID-19. Only in-frame clones appear in the TCRdb table, and some are missing; sequencing was by immunoSEQ multiplex PCR. Of roughly 140,000 clones detected, around 90% appear once; the ten largest clones hold more than 5%. The source material was peripheral blood. These receptors originate from a human donor in a cohort sampled during active COVID-19.

As concerns this clone: An end of the junction does not agree with germline; a read error may underlie this. V and J are TRBV5-1 and TRBJ1-4, with 9 bases lining up with TRBD1. This CDR3 has 14 residues. Germline V gene lookup returns CDR1 SGHRS and CDR2 YFSETQ. The CDR3 reads CASSLGQGNEKLFF. The CDR3 DNA reads as TGCGCCAGCAGTTTGGGACAGGGTAATGAAAAACTGTTTTTT. The full variable domain, with the rest looked up from reference TRBV5-1 and TRBJ1-4, is KAGVTQTPRYLIKTRGQQVTLSCSPISGHRSVSWYQQTPGQGLQFLFEYFSETQRNKGNFPGRFSGRQFSNSRSEMNVSTLELGDSALYLCASSLGQGNEKLFFGSGTQLSVL.

The genes are TRBV5-1 and TRBJ1-1; 7 positions match TRBD1. V shed 4 bases, J shed 8 bases, and the junction held 14 bases outside the gene matches. Germline lookup yields CDR1 SGHRS and CDR2 YFSETQ. The CDR3 contains 15 residues. Here the CDR3 reads CASSPQTGTYSEAFF. The CDR3 DNA sequence: TGCGCCAGCAGCCCCCAGACAGGGACATACTCCGAAGCTTTCTTT.

The gene calls are TRBV13 and TRBJ2-3; D is undetermined. Trimming left V 1 base short and J 4 bases short, with 6 bases between. The CDR3 is made up of 13 amino acids. Germline CDR1 PRHDT, CDR2 FYEKMQ (reference sequence). CDR3 residues: CASSLARSDTQYF. In nucleotides, the CDR3 is TGTGCCAGCAGCTTAGCCAGATCAGATACGCAGTATTTT.

The chain employs TRBV27 and TRBJ2-3; D may be TRBD2 (5 bases). Germline V gene sequence: CDR1 MNHEY, CDR2 SMNVEV (reference sequence). CDR3 length equals 16 residues. The germline V and J ends were trimmed by 7 bases and 6 bases, with 23 bases remaining between them. CDR3 coding DNA: TGTGCCAGCACCCGCCGGGGAAACCTAAACTTGGATACGCAGTATTTT. Amino acid sequence: CASTRRGNLNLDTQYF.

This clone was seen once. V and J are TRBV18 and TRBJ2-1; 7 nucleotides match TRBD1. With V trimmed by 2 bases and J by 1 base, 5 bases remained unmatched. This CDR3 region has 16 residues. From germline, CDR1 is KGHSH and CDR2 LQKENI. CDR3 sequence reads: CASSPGRTGSYNEQFF. The CDR3 DNA reads TGTGCCAGCTCACCAGGCCGGACAGGATCCTACAATGAGCAGTTCTTC.

This sequence joins TRBV19 and TRBJ2-3; TRBD2 aligns across 9 bases. V gave up 5 bases and J gave up 5 bases; unmatched junction bases: 8. The CDR3 contains 15 residues. Germline-derived CDR1 and CDR2 are LNHDA and SQIVND (reference sequence). In DNA form, the CDR3 reads TGTGCCAGTAGTCCGCGGGGGGGCCGGGGAGATACGCAGTATTTT. Amino acid sequence: CASSPRGGRGDTQYF.

This clone was counted ten times or more. The chain uses TRBV3-1 (or the pseudogene TRBV3-2) and TRBJ1-2, with 8 bases matching TRBD1. Trimming removed 1 base from V and 5 bases from J; junction bases left unmatched: 6. This CDR3 is built from 15 residues. The germline gives CDR1 LGHDT, CDR2 YNNKEL (reference sequence). CDR3 DNA: TGTGCCAGCAGCCAAGGTTGGACAGGGACGTATGGCTACACCTTC. Translating gives CASSQGWTGTYGYTF.

V is TRBV5-1 and J is TRBJ2-2; 9 bases map to TRBD2. There are 16 residues in the CDR3. V lost 3 bases to trimming and J lost 7 bases; unmatched junction nucleotides: 10. Germline values: CDR1 SGHRS, CDR2 YFSETQ. The CDR3 bases are TGCGCCAGCAGCTGGAAAGCGGGGGGCTTGAGCGGGGAGCTGTTTTTT. It translates to CASSWKAGGLSGELFF.

This chain joins TRBV28 and TRBJ2-5; 9 nucleotides line up with TRBD2. Trimming at V came to 5 bases and at J to 5 bases, leaving 9 bases not matched to a gene. Germline V CDR1 and CDR2: MDHEN, SYDVKM. CDR3 size: 15 residues. The CDR3 loop is CASSPRVAGVETQYF. CDR3 sequence (DNA): TGTGCCAGCAGTCCGCGAGTAGCGGGAGTTGAGACCCAGTACTTC.